Following are 17 T cell receptor beta chains from one sample sequenced in a study of shared clonotypes between healthy human individuals. Measured with immunoSEQ multiplex PCR; TCRdb has only the in-frame clones, and not every one. This sample has over a million clones, with approximately 80% found just once. The material sequenced was memory CD4+ T cells from PBMCs. Subset reported: CD45RA-negative fraction. These receptors came from a man between 18 and 29 years old in good health. Some clones in this sample may be carry-over from other donors' samples.

The rearrangement links TRBV18 to TRBJ2-2, with unresolved D. The V end was cut by 3 bases, the J end by 1 base, with 9 bases between. Germline V CDR1 and CDR2: KGHSH, LQKENI. The CDR3 has 15 amino acids. The CDR3 DNA reads TGTGCCAGCTCACCCGGGCGGAAGAACACCGGGGAGCTGTTTTTT. As protein: CASSPGRKNTGELFF.

In this sample, this clone turned up many times. This chain uses TRBV7-9 with TRBJ2-3, with D unclear. Germline CDR1 SEHNR, CDR2 FQNEAQ (reference sequence). This CDR3 is built from 15 residues. Trimming left V 4 bases short and J 2 bases short, with 13 bases between. CDR3 protein: CASSYSMRSTDTQYF. CDR3 in DNA: TGTGCCAGCAGCTACTCTATGCGATCCACAGATACGCAGTATTTT.

About this clone itself: Other DNA variants within this sample encode the same CDR3. The chain uses TRBV28 and TRBJ1-2, with D uncertain. The germline V gene encodes CDR1 MDHEN and CDR2 SYDVKM. Trimming cost V 4 bases and J 2 bases, with 2 bases left between them. The CDR3 consists of 11 residues. This CDR3 is CASSSNYGYTF. In nucleotides, the CDR3 is TGTGCCAGCAGTTCGAACTATGGCTACACCTTC.

V and J are TRBV2 and TRBJ2-7; 7 nucleotides line up with TRBD2. In germline, CDR1 is SNHLY, CDR2 FYNNEI. V shed 6 bases, J shed 3 bases, and the junction held 8 bases outside the gene matches. The CDR3 has 14 residues. CDR3 in DNA: TGTGCCAGCAGGCGGGCGGGAGTACGCTACGAGCAGTACTTC. This codes for CASRRAGVRYEQYF. Combining the CDR3 with reference TRBV2 and TRBJ2-7 gives the whole variable domain EPEVTQTPSHQVTQMGQEVILRCVPISNHLYFYWYRQILGQKVEFLVSFYNNEISEKSEIFDDQFSVERPDGSNFTLKIRSTKLEDSAMYFCASRRAGVRYEQYFGPGTRLTVT.

The chain employs TRBV10-3 and TRBJ1-3; 9 bases align to TRBD1. The CDR3 is 14 amino acids. Germline V gene lookup returns CDR1 ENHRY and CDR2 SYGVKD. V trimming: 10 bases; J trimming: 2 bases; junction bases outside the gene matches: 6. CDR3: CANAGTGTGNTIYF. The CDR3 DNA reads TGTGCCAACGCCGGGACAGGGACTGGAAACACCATATATTTT.

The chain has TRBV5-5 and TRBJ1-3, with a possible D match to TRBD1 (6 bases). CDR3 size: 16 residues. Germline CDR1 reads SGHKS; CDR2 reads YYEKEE (reference sequence). V lost 4 bases, J lost 2 bases, and 16 bases lay in between. CDR3 nucleotides: TGTGCCAGCAGCCGGGAGTTACAGGGTACTGGAAACACCATATATTTT. Protein product: CASSRELQGTGNTIYF.

J is TRBJ1-1 and V is TRBV28; D is ambiguous. Deletions cut 6 bases from V and 4 bases from J, with 12 bases between. The CDR3 has 13 amino acids. Germline assignment: CDR1 MDHEN and CDR2 SYDVKM. The CDR3 here is CASSRRELTEAFF. The CDR3 DNA follows: TGTGCCAGCAGCCGCCGAGAGCTCACTGAAGCTTTCTTT.

The chain carries TRBV11-1 and TRBJ2-7; TRBD1 is a possible D gene (5 bases). Trimming took off 3 bases at V and 4 bases at J, with 10 bases between the two ends. The CDR3 covers 13 residues. Germline V gives CDR1 SGHAT, CDR2 FQDESV (reference sequence). The CDR3: CASSFSGLYEQYF. CDR3 DNA: TGTGCCAGCAGCTTTTCAGGGTTATACGAGCAGTACTTC.

The V and J genes are TRBV6-5 and TRBJ2-5; 8 bases are shared with TRBD1. The better agreement between TRBJ2-7 and the DNA end casts doubt on the J call. The germline CDR1 and CDR2 sequences are MNHEY and SVGAGI. The CDR3 loop spans 14 amino acids. The CDR3 DNA sequence: TGTGCCAGCAGTCGATACAGGGGGTCCTACGAGCAGTACTTC. Its translation: CASSRYRGSYEQYF.

V usage is TRBV5-4 and J usage is TRBJ2-2, with 15 bases aligning to TRBD2. The length of the CDR3 is 17 residues. V dropped 4 bases and J dropped 6; count of bases not matched to a gene: 7. The germline CDR1 and CDR2 sequences are SGHNT and YYREEE (reference sequence). CDR3 DNA sequence: TGTGCCAGCAGCCCGGGGGGACTAGCGGGAGGTCCCGGGGAGCTGTTTTTT. Protein: CASSPGGLAGGPGELFF.

Comment on this clone: This CDR3 is also generated by other DNA sequences in the sample. The V gene is TRBV28, the J gene TRBJ1-1; D is unclear. The CDR3 length is 12 residues. The germline V gene encodes CDR1 MDHEN and CDR2 SYDVKM. The ends were cut back, 6 bases at V and 1 base at J, with 6 bases in the middle. CDR3 DNA: TGTGCCAGCAGCCCTGGGAACACTGAAGCTTTCTTT. It translates to CASSPGNTEAFF.

This chain connects TRBV6-1 to TRBJ1-4; unclear D gene. Trimming shortened V by 3 bases and J by 7 bases, and 12 bases separated the two germline ends. CDR1 and CDR2 (germline): MNHNS, SASEGT. The CDR3 loop spans 14 amino acids. The chain's CDR3 is CASSDLNLSEKLFF. DNA of the CDR3: TGTGCCAGCAGTGATCTCAATCTTAGTGAAAAACTGTTTTTT.

The rearrangement uses TRBV6-5 and TRBJ1-5, with 10 nucleotides matching TRBD1. CDR3 length: 15 residues. Germline CDR1 reads MNHEY; CDR2 reads SVGAGI. V trimming: 5 bases; J trimming: 5 bases; junction bases outside the gene matches: 6. The CDR3 bases are TGTGCCAGCAGTCTGACAGGGGGCCGGCATCAGCCCCAGCATTTT. This codes for CASSLTGGRHQPQHF.

The chain employs TRBV11-2 and TRBJ2-5, with D hard to call. Between the trimmed V and J ends, which lost 2 bases and 1 base, there was a span of 8 bases. The CDR3 loop spans 14 amino acids. Germline V CDR1 and CDR2: SGHAT, FQNNGV. CDR3 sequence (DNA): TGTGCCAGCAGCTTATCGACGGCCCAAGAGACCCAGTACTTC. Residues: CASSLSTAQETQYF.

This chain joins TRBV5-1 and TRBJ2-3; a possible D gene is TRBD2 (5 bases). V lost 0 bases to trimming and J lost 6 bases, with 11 bases between them. CDR1 is SGHRS, CDR2 YFSETQ, per germline. This CDR3 is built from 14 residues. CDR3: CASSLDPSGDTQYF. The CDR3 DNA follows: TGCGCCAGCAGCTTGGACCCATCGGGGGATACGCAGTATTTT.

This clone was counted a few times. The V and J genes are TRBV10-3 and TRBJ2-6; possibly TRBD1 for D (7 bases). CDR3 size: 15 residues. Germline V gene data show CDR1 as ENHRY and CDR2 as SYGVKD. The V and J ends lost 8 bases and 0 bases respectively, with 11 bases between them. CDR3 protein: CAISRGASGANVLTF. The DNA of the CDR3 is TGTGCCATCTCCAGGGGGGCCTCTGGGGCCAACGTCCTGACTTTC.

Only one count was recorded for this clone. The rearrangement uses TRBV5-1 and TRBJ2-1; 13 bases match TRBD2. The V and J ends lost 4 bases and 5 bases, in that order; junction bases with no gene match: 3. This CDR3 has 15 amino acids. Germline-derived CDR1 and CDR2 are SGHRS and YFSETQ. CDR3 amino acids: CASSTGLAGDNEQFF. CDR3 DNA sequence: TGCGCCAGCAGCACCGGACTAGCGGGGGACAATGAGCAGTTCTTC.